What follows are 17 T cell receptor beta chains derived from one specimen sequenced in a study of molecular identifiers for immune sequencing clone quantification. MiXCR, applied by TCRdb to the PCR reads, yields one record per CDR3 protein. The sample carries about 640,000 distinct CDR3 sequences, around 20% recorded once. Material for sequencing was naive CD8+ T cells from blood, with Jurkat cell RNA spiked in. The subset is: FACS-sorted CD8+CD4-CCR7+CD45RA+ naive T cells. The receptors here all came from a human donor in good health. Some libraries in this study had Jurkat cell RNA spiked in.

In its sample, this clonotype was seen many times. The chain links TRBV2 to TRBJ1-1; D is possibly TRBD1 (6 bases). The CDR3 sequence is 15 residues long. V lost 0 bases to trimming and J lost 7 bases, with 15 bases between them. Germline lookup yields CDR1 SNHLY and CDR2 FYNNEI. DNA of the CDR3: TGTGCCAGCAGTGAAGCAATAGGGGGGAGGGGTGAAGCTTTCTTT. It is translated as CASSEAIGGRGEAFF. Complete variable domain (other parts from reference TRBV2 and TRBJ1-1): EPEVTQTPSHQVTQMGQEVILRCVPISNHLYFYWYRQILGQKVEFLVSFYNNEISEKSEIFDDQFSVERPDGSNFTLKIRSTKLEDSAMYFCASSEAIGGRGEAFFGQGTRLTVV.

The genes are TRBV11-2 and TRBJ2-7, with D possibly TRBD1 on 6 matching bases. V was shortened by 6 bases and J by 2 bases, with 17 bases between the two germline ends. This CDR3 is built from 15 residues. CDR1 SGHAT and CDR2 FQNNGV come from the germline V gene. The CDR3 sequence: CASSQSPQGTYEQYF. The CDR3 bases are TGTGCCAGCAGTCAATCACCCCAGGGGACCTACGAGCAGTACTTC.

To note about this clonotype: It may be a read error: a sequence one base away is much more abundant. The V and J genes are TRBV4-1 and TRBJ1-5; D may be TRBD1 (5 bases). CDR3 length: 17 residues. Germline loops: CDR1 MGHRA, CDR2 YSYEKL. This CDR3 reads CTSSQDRIGVGNQPQHF. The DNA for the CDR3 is TGCACCAGCAGCCAAGATCGTATAGGGGTTGGCAATCAGCCCCAGCATTTT.

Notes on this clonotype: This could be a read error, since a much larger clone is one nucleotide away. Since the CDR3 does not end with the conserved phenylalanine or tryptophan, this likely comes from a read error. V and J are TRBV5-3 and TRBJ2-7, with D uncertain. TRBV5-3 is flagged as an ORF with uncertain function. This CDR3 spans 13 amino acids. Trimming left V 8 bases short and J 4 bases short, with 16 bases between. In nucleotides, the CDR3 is TGTGCCAGCAGTCCCGCCCCGCAGTACGAGCAGTACTCC. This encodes CASSPAPQYEQYS.

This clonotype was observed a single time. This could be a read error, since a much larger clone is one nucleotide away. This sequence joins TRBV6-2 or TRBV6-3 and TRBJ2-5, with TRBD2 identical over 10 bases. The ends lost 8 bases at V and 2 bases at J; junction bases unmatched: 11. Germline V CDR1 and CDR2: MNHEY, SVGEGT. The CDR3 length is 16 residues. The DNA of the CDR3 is TGTGCCAGCGGTTCCTATCTAGCGGGGGCACAAGAGACCCAGTACTTC. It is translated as CASGSYLAGAQETQYF.

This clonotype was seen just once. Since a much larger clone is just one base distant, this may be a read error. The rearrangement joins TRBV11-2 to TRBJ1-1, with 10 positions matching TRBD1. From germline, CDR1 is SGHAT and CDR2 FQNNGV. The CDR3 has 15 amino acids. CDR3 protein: CVSSARDRGYTEAFF. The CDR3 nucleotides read TGTGTCAGCAGCGCGAGGGACAGGGGCTACACTGAAGCTTTCTTT. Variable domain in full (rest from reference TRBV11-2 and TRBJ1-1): EAGVAQSPRYKIIEKRQSVAFWCNPISGHATLYWYQQILGQGPKLLIQFQNNGVVDDSQLPKDRFSAERLKGVDSTLKIQPAKLEDSAVYLCVSSARDRGYTEAFFGQGTRLTVV.

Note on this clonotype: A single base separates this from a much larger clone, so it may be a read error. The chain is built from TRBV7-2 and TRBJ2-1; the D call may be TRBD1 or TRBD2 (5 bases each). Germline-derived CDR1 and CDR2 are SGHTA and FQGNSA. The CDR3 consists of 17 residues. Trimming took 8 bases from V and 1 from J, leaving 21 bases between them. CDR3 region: CASGVDTGHRSYNEQFF. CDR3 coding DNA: TGTGCCAGCGGCGTGGACACGGGGCATCGTTCCTACAATGAGCAGTTCTTC.

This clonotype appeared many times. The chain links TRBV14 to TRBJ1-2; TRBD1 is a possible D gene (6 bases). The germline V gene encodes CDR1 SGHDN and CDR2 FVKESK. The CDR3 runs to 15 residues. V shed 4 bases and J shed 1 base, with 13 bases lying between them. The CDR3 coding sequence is TGTGCCAGCAGCCCCAGACAGGAGTTTAACTATGGCTACACCTTC. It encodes CASSPRQEFNYGYTF.

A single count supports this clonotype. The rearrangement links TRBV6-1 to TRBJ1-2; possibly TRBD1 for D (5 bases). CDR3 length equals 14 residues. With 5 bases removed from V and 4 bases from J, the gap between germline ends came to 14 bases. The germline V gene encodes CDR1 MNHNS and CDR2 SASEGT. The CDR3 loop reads CASSLLGDCYGYTF. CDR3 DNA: TGTGCCAGCAGTCTTCTGGGGGACTGCTATGGCTACACCTTC.

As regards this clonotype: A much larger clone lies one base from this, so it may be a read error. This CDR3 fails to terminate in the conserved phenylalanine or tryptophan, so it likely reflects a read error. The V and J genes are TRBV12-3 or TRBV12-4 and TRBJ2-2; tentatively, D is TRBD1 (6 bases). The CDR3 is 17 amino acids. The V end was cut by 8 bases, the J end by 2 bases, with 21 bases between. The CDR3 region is CASSLMWDTPNTGELFL. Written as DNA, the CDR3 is TGTGCCAGCTCCCTCATGTGGGACACCCCAAACACCGGGGAGCTGTTTCTT.

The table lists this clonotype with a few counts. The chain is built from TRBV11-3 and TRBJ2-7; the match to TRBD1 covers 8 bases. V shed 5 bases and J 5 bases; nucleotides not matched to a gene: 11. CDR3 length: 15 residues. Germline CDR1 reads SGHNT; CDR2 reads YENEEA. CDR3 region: CASSPSGGQGHEQYF. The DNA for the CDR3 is TGTGCCAGCAGCCCCTCAGGTGGACAGGGACACGAGCAGTACTTC.

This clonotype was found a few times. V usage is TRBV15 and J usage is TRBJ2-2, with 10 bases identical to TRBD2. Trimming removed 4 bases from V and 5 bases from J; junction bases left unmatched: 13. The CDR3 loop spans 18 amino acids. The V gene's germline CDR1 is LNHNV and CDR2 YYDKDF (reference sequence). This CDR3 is CATSTTASGGAWTGELFF. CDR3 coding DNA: TGTGCCACCAGCACTACCGCCAGCGGGGGGGCTTGGACCGGGGAGCTGTTTTTT.

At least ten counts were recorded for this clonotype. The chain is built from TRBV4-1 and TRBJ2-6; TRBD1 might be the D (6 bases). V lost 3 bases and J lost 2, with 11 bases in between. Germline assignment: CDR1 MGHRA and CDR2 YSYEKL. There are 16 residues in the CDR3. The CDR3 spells CASSQGALPGANVLTF. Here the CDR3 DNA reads TGCGCCAGCAGCCAGGGGGCTCTTCCTGGGGCCAACGTCCTGACTTTC.

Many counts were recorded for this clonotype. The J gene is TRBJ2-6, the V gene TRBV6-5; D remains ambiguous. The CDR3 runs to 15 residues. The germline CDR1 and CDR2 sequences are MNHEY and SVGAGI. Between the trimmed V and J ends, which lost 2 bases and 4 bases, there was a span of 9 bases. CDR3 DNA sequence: TGTGCCAGCAGTTACACCGTCTTCGGGGCCAACGTCCTGACTTTC. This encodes CASSYTVFGANVLTF.

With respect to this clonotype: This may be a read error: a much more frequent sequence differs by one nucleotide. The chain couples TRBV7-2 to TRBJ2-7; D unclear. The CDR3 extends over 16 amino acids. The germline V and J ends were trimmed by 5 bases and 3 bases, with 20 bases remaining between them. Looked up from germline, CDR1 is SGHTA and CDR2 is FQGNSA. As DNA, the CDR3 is TGTGCCAGCAGCCCGGACCGGGCTATGCTTATCTACGAGCAGTACTTC. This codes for CASSPDRAMLIYEQYF.

CDR3 DNA: TGCGCCAGCAGCCAAAACAGGGGATTAGCTTTCTTT. As protein: CASSQNRGLAFF. The gene calls are TRBV4-1 and TRBJ1-1, with 7 bases that match TRBD1. This CDR3 comprises 12 residues. Germline V gene lookup returns CDR1 MGHRA and CDR2 YSYEKL. The V and J ends lost 2 bases and 10 bases, in that order; junction bases with no gene match: 4.

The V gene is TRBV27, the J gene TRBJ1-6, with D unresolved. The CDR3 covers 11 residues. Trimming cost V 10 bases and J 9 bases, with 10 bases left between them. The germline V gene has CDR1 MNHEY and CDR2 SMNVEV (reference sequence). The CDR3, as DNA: TGTGCCACAGGACTGGTTTCACCCCTCCACTTT. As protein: CATGLVSPLHF.